This TCR beta chain was retrieved from a study of early T cells in non-severe SARS-CoV-2 infection. The protocol attached unique molecular identifiers to individual cDNA molecules. Via MiXCR, TCRdb re-called the 5' RACE reads, giving one row per CDR3 protein. The sample holds tens of thousands of distinct CDR3 sequences, about 5.9% seen once. This clonotype has only a few counts. The V gene's germline CDR1 is MDHEN and CDR2 SYDVKM. This CDR3 region has 14 residues. V shed 7 bases, J shed 7 bases, and the junction held 8 bases outside the gene matches. This sequence joins TRBV28 and TRBJ1-4; 8 nucleotides align to TRBD1. This receptor was obtained from an adult who was a healthcare worker with PCR-confirmed SARS-CoV-2 infection or an uninfected control (not recorded which). The sample in question was whole blood, obtained at baseline. The CDR3 protein is CASNDRGHVEKLFF. Written as DNA, the CDR3 is TGTGCCAGCAACGACAGGGGTCATGTTGAAAAACTGTTTTTT.